This T cell receptor beta chain comes out of a study of blood T cell repertoires in COVID-19. Assay used: immunoSEQ multiplex PCR; TCRdb lists only in-frame clones, some missing. The sample holds about 180,000 clones; about 84% are singletons and the top ten take around 9%. This clone was detected a few times. The specimen was PBMCs or T cells enriched from blood (not recorded which). The receptor was derived from a woman aged 25 to 39 who had recovered from COVID-19.

Written as DNA, the CDR3 is TGTGCCAGCAGCCAAGGAGGGCCCTACAATGAGCAGTTCTTC. Translated: CASSQGGPYNEQFF. The chain has TRBV7-9 and TRBJ2-1, with a possible D match to TRBD2 (6 bases). Germline CDR1 SEHNR, CDR2 FQNEAQ (reference sequence). This CDR3 comprises 14 residues. V was shortened by 5 bases and J by 2 bases, with 10 bases between the two germline ends. The variable domain in full, completed from reference TRBV7-9 and TRBJ2-1, reads DTGVSQNPRHKITKRGQNVTFRCDPISEHNRLYWYRQTLGQGPEFLTYFQNEAQLEKSRLLSDRFSAERPKGSFSTLEIQRTEQGDSAMYLCASSQGGPYNEQFFGPGTRLTVL.